A selection of T cell receptor beta chains follows, all from one sample in a study of cytomegalovirus exposure and HLA in healthy donors. Clones were sequenced by immunoSEQ multiplex PCR, and TCRdb holds only the in-frame ones, with some missing. The table lists over 200,000 clones, approximately 80% of them singletons, with approximately 0.5% in the top ten. The sample was PBMCs. The receptor source for this set is a woman between 40 and 55 years old in good health and CMV-seronegative. The CDR3 runs from the conserved cysteine through the conserved F or W. Fields, in order: D gene, clone size, J gene, V gene, CDR3 DNA, CDR3 protein. The D gene is left open where the match is weak. Expanded clones get a size class; other rows say once, few or many, or leave the size out.

>TRBD2|NA|TRBJ2-7|TRBV10-1
TGCGCCAGCAGTGGTTTAGCGGGGTGCGAGCAGTACTTC
CASSGLAGCEQYF
>TRBD2|NA|TRBJ2-5|TRBV7-7
TGTGCTAGCAGCTCCGATCTAGCGGGGGGGCGAGAGACCCAGTACTTC
CASSSDLAGGRETQYF
>NA|NA|TRBJ2-1|TRBV7-9
TGTGCCAGCAGCTTATACTCCCCTTACAATGAGCAGTTCTTC
CASSLYSPYNEQFF
>NA|NA|TRBJ1-5|TRBV18
TGTGCCAGCTCACCCAGCCAGGATCAGCCCCAGCATTTT
CASSPSQDQPQHF
>NA|NA|TRBJ1-2|TRBV7-9
TGTGCCAGCAGCTTAGAACTCTATGGCTACACCTTC
CASSLELYGYTF
>NA|NA|TRBJ1-1|TRBV4-3
TGCGCCAGCAGCCAAGATGTGTCGGGGAAGGTTGGAGCTTTCTTT
CASSQDVSGKVGAFF
>TRBD1|NA|TRBJ2-7|TRBV2
TGTGCCAGCAGTGAAGGGTTGGGGACAGGGGCCAGGTACGAGCAGTACTTC
CASSEGLGTGARYEQYF
>NA|few|TRBJ1-1|TRBV6-5
TGTGCCAGCAGTTTGAAGAGAGTGAACACTGAAGCTTTCTTT
CASSLKRVNTEAFF
>TRBD1|NA|TRBJ1-2|TRBV5-1
TGCGCCAGCAGTGGACAGGGCTATGGCTACACCTTC
CASSGQGYGYTF
>TRBD2|NA|TRBJ2-3|TRBV6-1
TGTGCCAGCAGTGACCACTGGACTAGCGGGGGGGATACGCAGTATTTT
CASSDHWTSGGDTQYF
>TRBD1|NA|TRBJ2-3|TRBV27
TGTGCCAGCACCTCGGACAGGGGGACAGATACGCAGTATTTT
CASTSDRGTDTQYF
>NA|NA|TRBJ1-1|TRBV7-2
TGTGCCAGCAGCTTTGATATGGACCAGGGAGCTTTCTTT
CASSFDMDQGAFF
>TRBD1|few|TRBJ1-5|TRBV7-7
TGTGCTAGCAGCTTAGGGGGGGTCACGGGACAGGGACTTCCAAAGGGGGAGCCCCAGCATTTT
CASSLGGVTGQGLPKGEPQHF
>TRBD1|once|TRBJ1-2|TRBV28
TGTGCCAGCCAGGGCCCGGGACAGGGCTTCTATGGCTACACCTTC
CASQGPGQGFYGYTF
>TRBD1|once|TRBJ1-4|TRBV18
TGTGCCAGCTCACCCCAGACAGGGGCTAATGAAAAACTGTTTTTT
CASSPQTGANEKLFF
>NA|once|TRBJ1-2|TRBV23-1
TGCGCCAGCAGTCATCCCGGACAGAGGGGCTACACCTTC
CASSHPGQRGYTF
>NA|NA|TRBJ1-1|TRBV30
TGTGCCTGGAGTGGACAGGAGAACACTGAAGCTTTCTTT
CAWSGQENTEAFF
>TRBD1|NA|TRBJ2-7|TRBV27
TGTGCCAGCAGGGGACAGGGGCGCGGCGAGCAGTACTTC
CASRGQGRGEQYF
>NA|NA|TRBJ1-2|TRBV6-1
TGTGCCAGCAGTGTCGGGACACTCTATGGCTACACCTTC
CASSVGTLYGYTF
>TRBD1|NA|TRBJ2-7|TRBV7-2
TGTGCCAGCAGCCGTGACAGGGGCCCCTACGAGCAGTACTTC
CASSRDRGPYEQYF
>TRBD1|NA|TRBJ1-5|TRBV19
TGTGCCAGTAGTATAGTAGTGACAGGGAAATCGGGAGCCCAGCATTTT
CASSIVVTGKSGAQHF
>NA|NA|TRBJ2-3|TRBV30
TGTGCCTGGAGTGTACCGCGTACAGATACGCAGTATTTT
CAWSVPRTDTQYF
>NA|NA|TRBJ2-4|TRBV15
TGTGCCACCAGCAACCCAAAGGAGGGCGAAGACATTCAGTACTTC
CATSNPKEGEDIQYF
>NA|NA|TRBJ2-1|TRBV5-1
TGCGCCAGCAGCCCCCAAGTGCGGGGTTCCAATGAGCAGTTCTTC
CASSPQVRGSNEQFF
>NA|NA|TRBJ2-2|TRBV30
TGTGCCTGGAACCTAAAGTCGTGGGCCGACGGAGGCACCGGGGAGCTGTTTTTT
CAWNLKSWADGGTGELFF
>TRBD1|NA|TRBJ1-2|TRBV9
TGTGCCAGCAGCGTAGAGATTTCCGGGACAGGGGGCGGCTATGGCTACACCTTC
CASSVEISGTGGGYGYTF
>NA|NA|TRBJ2-3|TRBV7-8
TGTGCCAGCAGCCAGGTGGGACTCCCTAATACGCAGTATTTT
CASSQVGLPNTQYF
>NA|few|TRBJ1-1|TRBV6-1
TGTGCCAGCAGTGCGAGGCAGACTCATGAAGCTTTCTTT
CASSARQTHEAFF
>NA|NA|TRBJ2-3|TRBV5-1
TGCGCCAGCAGCTTGCACCCCACCCTCGGAGCCACAGATACGCAGTATTTT
CASSLHPTLGATDTQYF
>TRBD1|once|TRBJ2-7|TRBV7-2
TGTGCCAGCAGCGACCGAAAGGGGGCAAACGAGCAGTACTTC
CASSDRKGANEQYF
>TRBD1|NA|TRBJ2-7|TRBV18
TGTGCCAGCTCACCAATCTCGGTACAGGGGGCGTCGGAGCAGTACTTC
CASSPISVQGASEQYF
>NA|NA|TRBJ1-3|TRBV7-2
TGTGCCAGCAACGACATGAGCTCTGGAAACACCATATATTTT
CASNDMSSGNTIYF
>NA|NA|TRBJ2-2|TRBV4-3
TGCGCCAGCAGCCAAGATGGGAGTCAGGGGGAGCTGTTTTTT
CASSQDGSQGELFF
>NA|NA|TRBJ1-1|TRBV28
TGTGCCGCAGCACCCGCCTCTGCGGGGAACACTGAAGCTTTCTTT
CAAAPASAGNTEAFF
>TRBD1|NA|TRBJ2-1|TRBV18
TGTGCCAGCTCACCAGGGGACAGGGCTTACAATGAGCAGTTCTTC
CASSPGDRAYNEQFF
>TRBD1|NA|TRBJ1-5|TRBV28
TGTGCCAGCAGTTCTTGGACAGGGGGCATTCAGCCCCAGCATTTT
CASSSWTGGIQPQHF
>TRBD1|NA|TRBJ1-3|TRBV6-1
TGTGCCAGCATTTTCGGGACAGGGGTGAACACCATATATTTT
CASIFGTGVNTIYF
>NA|few|TRBJ2-5|TRBV18
TGTGCCAGCTCCGATACAGGAGCCGCCGGAGAGACCCAGTACTTC
CASSDTGAAGETQYF
>TRBD1|NA|TRBJ1-4|TRBV19
TGTGCCAGTAGACGGACAGGGGATACACGGACTAATGAAAAACTGTTTTTT
CASRRTGDTRTNEKLFF
>TRBD1|NA|TRBJ1-5|TRBV6-5
TGTGCCAGCAGCTCTGACAGGGGCTATCAGCCCCAGCATTTT
CASSSDRGYQPQHF
>TRBD2|NA|TRBJ2-1|TRBV4-2
TGTGCCAGCAGCCCGGGGACTAGCACTGAGCAGTTCTTC
CASSPGTSTEQFF
>NA|NA|TRBJ1-1|TRBV30
TGTGCCTGGAGTGCCTTACAGGTATCAGGGTACACTGAAGCTTTCTTT
CAWSALQVSGYTEAFF
>NA|few|TRBJ1-2|TRBV30
TGTGCCTGGAGTGTGGACACGAACTATGGCTACACCTTC
CAWSVDTNYGYTF
>NA|NA|TRBJ1-1|TRBV28
TGTGCCAGCAGTTTACCCGGACAGAACACTGAAGCTTTCTTT
CASSLPGQNTEAFF
>TRBD1|many|TRBJ2-1|TRBV6-4
TGTGCCAGCAGTGACTCTCCGGGACAGGGATACAATGAGCAGTTCTTC
CASSDSPGQGYNEQFF
>NA|NA|TRBJ2-2|TRBV2
TGTGCCAGCAGTGAAGACCCCAGGGCCGGGGAGCTGTTTTTT
CASSEDPRAGELFF
>NA|medium-sized|TRBJ1-1|TRBV4-1
TGCGCCAGCAGCCAAAACAGGTACCAGAACACTGAAGCTTTCTTT
CASSQNRYQNTEAFF
>TRBD1|NA|TRBJ1-1|TRBV19
TGTGCCAGTAGTGGACAGGGGGCATGGAACACTGAAGCTTTCTTT
CASSGQGAWNTEAFF
>NA|NA|TRBJ1-1|TRBV13
TGTGCCAGCAGAACCGGGGGGACTGAAGCTTTCTTT
CASRTGGTEAFF
>TRBD2|NA|TRBJ2-1|TRBV9
TGTGCCAGCAGCCCACAGACTAGCCCGACCTACAATGAGCAGTTCTTC
CASSPQTSPTYNEQFF
>TRBD2|NA|TRBJ2-2|TRBV5-1
TGCGCCAGCAGCCCGGGACTAGCGAGCACCGGGGAGCTGTTTTTT
CASSPGLASTGELFF
>NA|NA|TRBJ2-1|TRBV29-1
TGCAGCGTTGATGGAGGGGGCGCCTACAATGAGCAGTTCTTC
CSVDGGGAYNEQFF
>NA|NA|TRBJ1-6|TRBV9
TGTGCCAGCAGCGTAGCAGGGGAGAATTCACCCCTCCACTTT
CASSVAGENSPLHF
>TRBD1|NA|TRBJ2-2|TRBV5-8
TGTGCCAGCAGCTACGGGACAGGGCGACCCGGGGAGCTGTTTTTT
CASSYGTGRPGELFF
>NA|NA|TRBJ1-4|TRBV23-1
TGCGCCAGCAGTCAGATCCATGGGCGTGAAAAACTGTTTTTT
CASSQIHGREKLFF
>TRBD1|NA|TRBJ2-3|TRBV6-5
TGTGCCAGCAGGACAGGGGGGCAAGATACGCAGTATTTT
CASRTGGQDTQYF
>NA|NA|TRBJ2-3|TRBV2
TGTGCCAGCAGTGAGTTGGGAGGACAGGCCCCGGGGGATACGCAGTATTTT
CASSELGGQAPGDTQYF
>TRBD1|few|TRBJ1-1|TRBV18
TGTGCCAGCTCACCGGGTCCGGGACAGGGGACCTACACTGAAGCTTTCTTT
CASSPGPGQGTYTEAFF
>NA|NA|TRBJ1-5|TRBV15
TGTGCCACCAGCAGACCCCTCGACAGGAACAATCAGCCCCAGCATTTT
CATSRPLDRNNQPQHF